The present T cell receptor beta chain was sequenced within a study of PD-L1 blockade in urothelial cancer. In the study overall: About 90% of the roughly 30 patients comprised males who had bladder-origin urothelial cancer. Across blood samples, T cells had a median count of about 150,000.

TCRdb's table, derived via immunoSEQ multiplex PCR, lists solely in-frame clones and lacks some. The table has 75,000 to 100,000 clones, approximately 87% seen once. The CDR3 consists of 14 residues. V lost 5 bases and J lost 7, with 16 bases in between. CDR1 and CDR2 from the germline V gene are SEHNR and FQNEAQ (reference sequence). Noted time point: peripheral blood 6 weeks after treatment start. Between 1 and 8 samples, pretreatment and on-treatment, were given by each patient. Study results and limitations: Where pretreatment blood TCR clonality fell below the median, better survival was predicted.

A remark on this clone: Its target is not known.

The input for sequencing was PBMCs, taken around atezolizumab (anti-PD-L1) treatment. The chain joins TRBV7-9 to TRBJ2-3; D possibly corresponds to TRBD1 (6 bases). This receptor was identified in a man between 65 and 85 years old with urothelial cancer. CDR3 amino acids: CASSLPQGTNTQYF. In DNA, the CDR3 is TGTGCCAGCAGCCTCCCGCAGGGGACGAATACGCAGTATTTT.